This TCR beta chain was sequenced during a study of cytomegalovirus exposure and HLA in healthy donors. The PCR was carried out with 60 Vbeta primers and 13 Jbeta primers. The repertoire was sequenced with immunoSEQ multiplex PCR; TCRdb's copy has only in-frame clones and lacks some. Here the sample spans about 170,000 clones, around 80% being singletons. Though nominally healthy at sampling, donors likely had unrecorded immune exposures. Trimming left V 9 bases short and J 8 bases short, with 20 bases between. The CDR3 length is 14 residues. Germline lookup yields CDR1 LNHDA and CDR2 SQIVND (reference sequence). Study-wide findings and caveats: Sequencing likely caused a cluster of highly shared sequence variants. A later analysis by the authors found several of the most significant clusters apparently linked to common viral pathogens.

About this clone: The antigen is not known.

This clonotype originated in a woman in her forties or fifties in good health and CMV-seropositive. The genes are TRBV19 and TRBJ2-4, with D possibly matching TRBD2 (5 bases). Specimen: PBMCs. CDR3 loop: CASTAFGAVDIQYF. For the CDR3, the DNA is TGTGCCAGCACAGCCTTTGGAGCGGTAGACATTCAGTACTTC.